This T cell receptor beta chain was sequenced in a study of post-analysis software for immune sequencing data. Between the trimmed V and J ends, which lost 4 bases and 0 bases, there was a span of 9 bases. Germline V gene lookup returns CDR1 SGHTA and CDR2 FQGNSA. The CDR3 loop spans 14 amino acids. At least ten counts were recorded for this clonotype. Antigen unknown. Study-level points and caveats: F measure showed strong co-clustering of same-batch samples. TRBV5-6, TRBV5-1 and TRBV20-1 belonged to a set of roughly five TRBV segments that were more frequent in patients than controls. People with multiple sclerosis had a significantly lower normalized Chao1 diversity than controls did.

TCR beta cDNA libraries had unique molecular identifiers. TCRdb used MiXCR to reprocess the PCR reads, holding one entry per CDR3 protein. The sample carries about 260,000 distinct CDR3 sequences, about 40% recorded once. The chain is built from TRBV7-2 and TRBJ1-1; D gene ambiguous. Material: blood. This sequence originates from a girl aged 5-17 years with multiple sclerosis. CDR3 in amino acids: CASSSGFMNTEAFF. CDR3 DNA: TGTGCCAGCAGCTCGGGATTTATGAACACTGAAGCTTTCTTT.